This T cell receptor (beta chain) was identified during a study of identical twins. MiXCR, run by TCRdb on the 5' RACE reads, gives a single entry per CDR3 protein. The sample contains around 240,000 distinct CDR3 sequences, 10% to 13% of which appear only once. CDR1 is SNHLY, CDR2 FYNNEI, per germline. The CDR3 contains 14 residues. V dropped 3 bases and J dropped 5 bases, with 11 bases sitting between them. The sample was memory T cells sorted from blood. This receptor was obtained from a man aged 50 to 59 in good health. V and J are TRBV2 and TRBJ1-5, with no clear D. The CDR3 here is CASSEKQLYQPQHF. The CDR3 DNA reads TGTGCCAGCAGTGAGAAACAGCTCTATCAGCCCCAGCATTTT.